Following are 3 T cell receptor beta chains from one sample sequenced in a study of beta chain features in type 1 diabetes. Expressed TCRB transcripts were sequenced after all isolated RNA was converted to cDNA. Generated by immunoSEQ multiplex PCR, the TCRdb table keeps only in-frame clones and is missing some. Here the sample spans 450,000 to 550,000 clones, about 32% being singletons. The sample consisted of naive CD4+ T cells from blood. The receptor source for this set is a man aged 18 to 30 in good health.

This clone was seen only a few times. This chain links TRBV4-3 with TRBJ2-3, with D hard to call. V lost 4 bases and J 4 bases, leaving 12 bases between the germline ends. This CDR3 region has 14 residues. Germline CDR1 and CDR2: LGHNA and YSLEER. CDR3 nucleotide sequence: TGCGCCAGCAGCCTAATAAGGCGGCCAGATACGCAGTATTTT. Translating it yields CASSLIRRPDTQYF.

The rearrangement links TRBV29-1 to TRBJ2-2, with D perhaps TRBD2 (6 bases). The ends were cut back, 4 bases at V and 5 bases at J, with 11 bases in the middle. In germline, CDR1 is SQVTM, CDR2 ANQGSEA. The CDR3 contains 13 residues. DNA for the CDR3: TGCAGCGTTGTTGCGGGATTAACCGGGGAGCTGTTTTTT. Amino acid sequence: CSVVAGLTGELFF.

The chain recombines TRBV4-3 with TRBJ1-2, with no clear D. The CDR3 runs to 15 residues. V was cut by 0 bases and J by 4 bases, with 12 bases left in between. Germline lookup yields CDR1 LGHNA and CDR2 YSLEER. CDR3 sequence (DNA): TGCGCCAGCAGCCAAGATAGGAGGGTCGGCTATGGCTACACCTTC. Protein product: CASSQDRRVGYGYTF.